This record covers a single T cell receptor (beta chain). The antigen remains unidentified. This sample was included in a study of shared clonotypes between healthy human individuals. Study as a whole: The composition of the donors was a couple of women and a few men aged 18 to 49. Three plates each covered CD4 naive and memory; CD8 naive two, CD8 memory one.

Germline values: CDR1 SGHVS, CDR2 FQNEAQ. V shed 3 bases and J shed 4 bases, with 16 bases lying between them. The CDR3 is 16 amino acids. Each subset's genomic DNA was shared equally among a number of immunoSEQ plates. The assay was immunoSEQ multiplex PCR, and TCRdb's table has in-frame clones only and misses some. The table has millions of clones, about 95% seen once; the top ten hold roughly 1.1%. It was CD45RO-negative cells, positively selected for CCR7, that made up naive CD8 cells, with terminally differentiated effector memory CD45RA+ cells excluded. Study-level results: It was expected that sequencing depth would affect clonotype sharing among donors.

The chain has TRBV7-8 and TRBJ2-1; D gene uncertain. Material for sequencing was naive CD8+ T cells sorted from blood. The origin of this receptor is a man aged 18 to 30 in good health. CDR3 bases: TGTGCCAGCAGCTTTACCCCTGTCGACAATTACAATGAGCAGTTCTTC. Amino acid sequence: CASSFTPVDNYNEQFF.